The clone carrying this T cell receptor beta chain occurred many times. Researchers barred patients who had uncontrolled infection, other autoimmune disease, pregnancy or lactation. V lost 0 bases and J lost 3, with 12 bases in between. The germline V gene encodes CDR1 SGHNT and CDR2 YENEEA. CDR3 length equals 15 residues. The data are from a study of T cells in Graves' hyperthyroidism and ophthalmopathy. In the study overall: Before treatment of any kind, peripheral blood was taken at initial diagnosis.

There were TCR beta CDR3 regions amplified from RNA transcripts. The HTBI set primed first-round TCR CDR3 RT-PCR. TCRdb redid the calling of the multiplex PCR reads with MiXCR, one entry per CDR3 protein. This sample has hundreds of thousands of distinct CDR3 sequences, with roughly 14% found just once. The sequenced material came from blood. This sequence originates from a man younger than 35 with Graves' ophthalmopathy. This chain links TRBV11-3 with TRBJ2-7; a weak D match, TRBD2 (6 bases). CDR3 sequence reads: CASSLDPGRDYEQYF. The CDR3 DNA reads TGTGCCAGCAGCTTAGATCCGGGGCGGGACTACGAGCAGTACTTC.